This TCR beta chain stems from a study of vaccination and CD4 T cells after COVID-19. The overall study: Cultures designated as controls were supplied with a CEFX pool, an HIV-1 Nef pool, or no peptide.

The CDR3 length is 13 residues. Losses at the gene ends were 8 bases for V and 1 base for J; bases not matched to a gene: 2. From germline, CDR1 is KGHSH and CDR2 LQKENI. Treatment noted: roughly ten-day PBMC culture with coronavirus spike peptide pools or control peptides (ViraFEST assay). Cultures got half-medium changes with IL-2 on days 3 and 7. The Oncomine TCR Beta short-read assay was applied to DNA of cultured CD4+ T cells. TCRdb re-called the PCR reads with MiXCR, one entry per CDR3 protein. The sample includes around 4,400 distinct CDR3 sequences, around 80% of them seen just once. Whole-study results and caveats: SARS-CoV-2-reactive clonotypes rose nonsignificantly, with the median going from about 20 to 38.

This clonotype has a handful of counts. Antigen: not known. The material sequenced was CD4+ T cells from blood, cultured in vitro. This chain uses TRBV18 with TRBJ1-1, with TRBD1 matching 9 bases. This receptor was identified in a human donor who had recovered from COVID-19. The CDR3 spells CASGTGSNTEAFF. The CDR3 DNA is TGTGCCAGCGGGACAGGGTCGAACACTGAAGCTTTCTTT.